This T cell receptor (beta chain) came from a study of monozygotic twins with inflammatory bowel disease. Using the 5' RACE reads, TCRdb records one entry per CDR3 protein without DNA. This sample contains 400,000 or so distinct CDR3 sequences. CDR1 and CDR2 from the germline V gene are SEHNR and FQNEAQ (reference sequence). The CDR3 has 15 residues. This receptor was identified in a human donor with ulcerative colitis or Crohn's disease, or a healthy co-twin of an affected twin (not recorded which). The chain uses TRBV7-9 and TRBJ2-2. The source material was blood. The CDR3 sequence is CASSLANSSTGELFF.